This TCR beta chain derives from a study of sequential checkpoint blockade in melanoma. Looking at the study overall: Randomization was 1:1 between first-line nivolumab→ipilimumab and ipilimumab→nivolumab. Each arm's sequence ended with maintenance nivolumab.

The germline CDR1 and CDR2 sequences are SEHNR and FQNEAQ (reference sequence). V shed 8 bases and J shed 4 bases, with 14 bases lying between them. This CDR3 comprises 14 residues. This clone turned up a few times. Data came from immunoSEQ multiplex PCR; TCRdb stores just in-frame clones and leaves some out. The sample consists of 13,000 or so clones, about 55% of them appearing once. Treatment meaning: randomized to nivolumab then ipilimumab (arm A) or the reverse (arm B). None of the patients previously received DNA-damaging chemotherapy. Live CD3+CD8+ CD19− CD56− cells were sorted from PBMCs. The specimen comprised CD8+ T cells sorted from blood (inferred from file names), sampled from a patient given nivolumab and ipilimumab in sequence. V usage is TRBV7-9 and J usage is TRBJ2-2; a possible D gene is TRBD1 (5 bases). The clonotype was recovered from a human donor with melanoma. The CDR3 protein is CASVQSGSTGELFF. The CDR3 DNA is TGTGCCAGCGTTCAGTCAGGGTCCACCGGGGAGCTGTTTTTT.